The 25 T cell receptor beta chains below were found in one sample sequenced in a study of human T cells and chemical hapten exposure. The time point: patch test 3, about 24 weeks after DPC sensitization. This sample's treatment: therapeutic diphenylcyclopropenone sensitization with weekly scalp DPC. MiXCR, applied by TCRdb to the RACE reads, yields one record per CDR3 protein. Among 150,000 to 200,000 distinct CDR3 sequences listed, about 27% were seen once. The specimen comprised whole blood, sampled in connection with sensitization to the hapten diphenylcyclopropenone (DPC). The receptors were gathered from a woman aged 18-35 years with alopecia areata. Some clones in this sample may be carry-over from other donors' samples.

This clonotype was seen more than once but under ten times. This rearrangement joins TRBV29-1 to TRBJ2-7; TRBD1 matches at 7 bases. Unmatched junction bases numbered 5, after V lost 6 bases and J lost 3 bases. This CDR3 comprises 12 residues. CDR1 and CDR2 (germline): SQVTM, ANQGSEA. The DNA of the CDR3 is TGCAGCGTCGGCCGGGACAGCTACGAGCAGTACTTC. It translates to CSVGRDSYEQYF.

CDR3: CASSPLYPGLAGELFF. In DNA form, the CDR3 reads TGTGCCAGCTCACCCCTGTATCCGGGTTTGGCCGGGGAGCTGTTTTTT. J is TRBJ2-2 and V is TRBV18, with D unclear. V was shortened by 3 bases and J by 6 bases, with 17 bases between the two germline ends. CDR1 is KGHSH, CDR2 LQKENI, per germline. This CDR3 has 16 residues.

Only a few counts were recorded for this clonotype. For the CDR3, the DNA is TGTGCCATCAGTGACCTGGGACTAGCGGATGAGACCCAGTACTTC. This translates into CAISDLGLADETQYF. The rearrangement links TRBV10-3 to TRBJ2-5; 11 positions match TRBD2. The CDR3 sequence is 15 residues long. Germline V gene data show CDR1 as ENHRY and CDR2 as SYGVKD. Germline trimming cut 3 bases from V and 5 bases from J; bases unmatched to any gene: 5.

This clonotype has a handful of counts. The chain employs TRBV4-3 and TRBJ2-7; D is possibly TRBD1 or TRBD2 (5 bases each). From germline, CDR1 is LGHNA and CDR2 YSLEER. V dropped 2 bases and J dropped 7 bases, with 18 bases sitting between them. The CDR3 runs 15 residues. The CDR3 loop reads CASSQSGTRTREQYF. The CDR3 region has the DNA TGCGCCAGCAGCCAAAGTGGGACCCGGACGCGGGAGCAGTACTTC.

There are a few counts of this clonotype. The chain joins TRBV29-1 to TRBJ2-5, with 8 bases identical to TRBD1. Losses at the gene ends were 6 bases for V and 3 bases for J; bases not matched to a gene: 18. The CDR3 consists of 17 residues. Germline-derived CDR1 and CDR2 are SQVTM and ANQGSEA. Written as DNA, the CDR3 is TGCAGCGTCGCATACTATAGAGACAGGGGTAGGAAAGAGACCCAGTACTTC. It codes for CSVAYYRDRGRKETQYF.

In its sample, this clonotype was seen a few times. V usage is TRBV7-2 and J usage is TRBJ1-1; the match to TRBD1 covers 7 bases. Losses at the gene ends were 3 bases for V and 5 bases for J; bases not matched to a gene: 3. The CDR3 is 13 residues long. Germline V gene sequence: CDR1 SGHTA, CDR2 FQGNSA. CDR3 protein: CASSFKTGTEAFF. CDR3 nucleotides: TGTGCCAGCAGCTTCAAGACAGGGACTGAAGCTTTCTTT.

The chain recombines TRBV20-1 with TRBJ2-3, with TRBD1 identical over 8 bases. Unmatched junction bases numbered 14, after V lost 4 bases and J lost 8 bases. This CDR3 is 15 amino acids long. Germline V gene data show CDR1 as DFQATT and CDR2 as SNEGSKA (reference sequence). The DNA for the CDR3 is TGCAGTGCTACTCCCCTAGACAGGGGCTCCAGTACGCAGTATTTT. Translation gives CSATPLDRGSSTQYF.

V and J are TRBV20-1 and TRBJ2-7; D not resolved. The V end lost 0 bases, the J end lost 0 bases, and 12 bases lay between the germline ends. The germline gives CDR1 DFQATT, CDR2 SNEGSKA (reference sequence). The CDR3 is 15 amino acids. Written as DNA, the CDR3 is TGCAGTGCTAGAGATACCCAGCAACCCTCCTACGAGCAGTACTTC. Protein product: CSARDTQQPSYEQYF.

This clonotype occurred a few times. This sequence joins TRBV7-9 and TRBJ2-2, with 7 bases that match TRBD1. Per germline, CDR1 SEHNR and CDR2 FQNEAQ (reference sequence). V lost 5 bases and J lost 5; bases outside the gene matches: 8. This CDR3 region has 15 residues. The CDR3 protein is CASSATGVPTGELFF. CDR3 nucleotide sequence: TGTGCCAGCAGCGCCACAGGGGTCCCGACCGGGGAGCTGTTTTTT.

The rearrangement uses TRBV3-1 and TRBJ2-1; D gene unclear. The CDR3 loop spans 12 amino acids. V shed 6 bases and J shed 10 bases, with 13 bases lying between them. Germline-derived CDR1 and CDR2 are LGHDT and YNNKEL (reference sequence). The CDR3 protein is CASRSKLGEQFF. Written as DNA, the CDR3 is TGTGCCAGCAGGTCGAAGCTCGGCGAGCAGTTCTTC.

V is TRBV12-5 and J is TRBJ2-7; 9 nucleotides match TRBD1. Trimming took 2 bases from V and 4 from J; bases not matched to a gene: 6. CDR1 LGHNT and CDR2 FRNRAP come from the germline V gene. The CDR3 is 15 amino acids. CDR3 bases: TGTGCTAGTGGTTTGACAAGGGACAGGGAGTACGAGCAGTACTTC. It specifies CASGLTRDREYEQYF.

This chain connects TRBV7-2 to TRBJ2-2, with 7 bases lining up with TRBD2. This CDR3 spans 17 amino acids. Germline values: CDR1 SGHTA, CDR2 FQGNSA. The V and J ends lost 1 base and 4 bases, in that order; junction bases with no gene match: 9. CDR3 DNA sequence: TGTGCCAGCAGCTTAGTATTGGGCGGGAGAGTCACCGGGGAGCTGTTTTTT. It yields the protein CASSLVLGGRVTGELFF. The whole variable domain, remainder taken from reference TRBV7-2 and TRBJ2-2, is GAGVSQSPSNKVTEKGKDVELRCDPISGHTALYWYRQSLGQGLEFLIYFQGNSAPDKSGLPSDRFSAERTGGSVSTLTIQRTQQEDSAVYLCASSLVLGGRVTGELFFGEGSRLTVL.

V is TRBV29-1 and J is TRBJ2-5; 9 bases line up with TRBD2. The CDR3 has 13 amino acids. J gave up 1 base and V 8 bases, and 5 bases lay outside the gene matches. CDR1 is SQVTM and CDR2 is ANQGSEA in the germline V gene. CDR3 nucleotides: TGCAGCTCCAAGCGGGGGGTCCAAGAGACCCAGTACTTC. Its translation is CSSKRGVQETQYF.

This chain joins TRBV27 and TRBJ1-5, with 8 bases that match TRBD1. Germline V gene sequence: CDR1 MNHEY, CDR2 SMNVEV (reference sequence). There are 18 residues in the CDR3. V trimming: 5 bases; J trimming: 0 bases; junction bases outside the gene matches: 12. This chain's CDR3 is CASSQQGDRLYSNQPQHF. The CDR3 bases are TGTGCCAGCAGTCAGCAAGGGGACAGGCTTTATAGCAATCAGCCCCAGCATTTT.

This clonotype occurred a few times. The genes are TRBV25-1 and TRBJ2-7; 7 bases agree with TRBD2. The V gene's germline CDR1 is MGHDK and CDR2 SYGVNS. Unmatched junction bases numbered 8, after V lost 3 bases and J lost 3 bases. The CDR3 spans 15 residues. The CDR3 spells CASSDRGRALYEQYF. CDR3 nucleotides: TGTGCCAGCAGTGATCGGGGGAGGGCGCTCTACGAGCAGTACTTC.

The gene calls are TRBV7-9 and TRBJ2-1; TRBD1 might be the D (7 bases). There are 16 residues in the CDR3. From germline, CDR1 is SEHNR and CDR2 FQNEAQ (reference sequence). V lost 1 base and J 7 bases, leaving 17 bases between the germline ends. CDR3 DNA sequence: TGTGCCAGCAGCTTAGGTGCAGGGGGGTCGCTTAATGAGCAGTTCTTC. Its translation is CASSLGAGGSLNEQFF.

This clonotype was found once. V and J are TRBV12-3 or TRBV12-4 and TRBJ1-3, with a weak D call TRBD1 (5 bases). V lost 5 bases, J lost 1 base, and 12 bases lay in between. The CDR3 is 15 amino acids. CDR3 residues: CASSGRGPSGNTIYF. Written as DNA, the CDR3 is TGTGCCAGCAGTGGGAGGGGCCCTTCTGGAAACACCATATATTTT.

This chain links TRBV29-1 with TRBJ2-7; the D is unclear. CDR1 SQVTM and CDR2 ANQGSEA come from the germline V gene. Trimming cost V 3 bases and J 4 bases, with 10 bases left between them. The CDR3 contains 12 residues. Here the CDR3 DNA reads TGCAGCGTTGACGATGGGATGTACGAGCAGTACTTC. Translated, it gives CSVDDGMYEQYF.

The table lists this clonotype with many counts. V and J are TRBV7-9 and TRBJ2-7; 7 nucleotides line up with TRBD2. The CDR3 covers 13 residues. Germline assignment: CDR1 SEHNR and CDR2 FQNEAQ (reference sequence). The junction had 1 base not matched to a gene; V was cut back by 0 bases and J by 5 bases. The DNA for the CDR3 is TGTGCCAGCAGCTTAGCGGGAGGGAACGAGCAGTACTTC. This translates into CASSLAGGNEQYF.

The chain recombines TRBV27 with TRBJ1-6, with a tentative D call TRBD1 (5 bases). Per germline, CDR1 MNHEY and CDR2 SMNVEV (reference sequence). This CDR3 is 19 amino acids long. The germline V and J ends were trimmed by 0 bases and 4 bases, with 19 bases remaining between them. The CDR3 sequence is CASSLSIANRPAYNSPLHF. CDR3 DNA: TGTGCCAGCAGTTTATCGATCGCTAACAGGCCTGCGTATAATTCACCCCTCCACTTT.

This clonotype was detected only a few times. CDR3 DNA sequence: TGCAGCGTTGAGAGTAGGGGACGTGGGAATGAGCAGTTCTTC. Translated, it gives CSVESRGRGNEQFF. The chain carries TRBV29-1 and TRBJ2-1; D possibly matches TRBD1 or TRBD2 (5 bases each). This CDR3 has 14 residues. Germline CDR1 is SQVTM and CDR2 is ANQGSEA. The V end lost 3 bases, the J end lost 7 bases, and 16 bases lay between the germline ends.

CDR3 bases: TGTGCCTGGAATTGGGGGTCAGGGGTCTACGAGCAGTACTTC. It codes for CAWNWGSGVYEQYF. The V and J genes are TRBV30 and TRBJ2-7; the D gene is possibly TRBD1 (6 bases). Germline-derived CDR1 and CDR2 are GTSNPN and SVGIG (reference sequence). The length of the CDR3 is 14 residues. Between the trimmed V and J ends, which lost 4 bases and 3 bases, there was a span of 16 bases. Complete variable domain (other parts from reference TRBV30 and TRBJ2-7): SQTIHQWPATLVQPVGSPLSLECTVEGTSNPNLYWYRQAAGRGLQLLFYSVGIGQISSEVPQNLSASRPQDRQFILSSKKLLLSDSGFYLCAWNWGSGVYEQYFGPGTRLTVT.

V is TRBV5-1 and J is TRBJ2-7; 11 bases match TRBD1. Germline V gene sequence: CDR1 SGHRS, CDR2 YFSETQ. V lost 3 bases to trimming and J lost 5 bases; unmatched junction nucleotides: 4. This CDR3 is 14 amino acids long. In DNA, the CDR3 is TGCGCCAGCAGCTCCCGGGACAGGGGGAACGAGCAGTACTTC. Its protein is CASSSRDRGNEQYF.

This sequence joins TRBV29-1 and TRBJ2-5; D uncertain. Germline CDR1 is SQVTM and CDR2 is ANQGSEA. The CDR3 totals 12 residues. The V end lost 6 bases, the J end lost 4 bases, and 12 bases lay between the germline ends. CDR3 sequence (DNA): TGCAGCGTGCGACTGCCGGGAGAGACCCAGTACTTC. It specifies CSVRLPGETQYF.

The table lists this clonotype with a few counts. This sequence joins TRBV7-2 and TRBJ1-5, with D perhaps matching TRBD1 (5 bases). This CDR3 is built from 14 residues. The V end lost 2 bases, the J end lost 6 bases, and 11 bases lay between the germline ends. The germline gives CDR1 SGHTA, CDR2 FQGNSA. CDR3: CASSLRVRGQPQHF. The CDR3 DNA is TGTGCCAGCAGCTTAAGGGTGAGGGGTCAGCCCCAGCATTTT.